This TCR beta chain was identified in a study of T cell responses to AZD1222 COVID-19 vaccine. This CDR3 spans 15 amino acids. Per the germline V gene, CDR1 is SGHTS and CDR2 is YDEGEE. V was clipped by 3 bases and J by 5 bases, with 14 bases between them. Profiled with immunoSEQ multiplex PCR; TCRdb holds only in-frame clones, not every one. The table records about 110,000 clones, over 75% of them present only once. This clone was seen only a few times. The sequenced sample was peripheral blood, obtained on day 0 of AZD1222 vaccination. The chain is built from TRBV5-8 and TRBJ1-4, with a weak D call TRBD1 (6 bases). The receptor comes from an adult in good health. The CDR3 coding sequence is TGTGCCAGCAGCTCCCTGACAGGAGGAAATGAAAAACTGTTTTTT. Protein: CASSSLTGGNEKLFF.